These 13 T cell receptor beta chains came from one sample sequenced in a study of CD8 T cells in ankylosing spondylitis. TCRdb re-analysed the 5' RACE reads in MiXCR, keeping a single row per CDR3 protein. The sample shows about 200,000 distinct CDR3 sequences, around 13% of them seen only once. Sequencing was performed on blood, either unsorted or a sorted T cell fraction (not recorded which). These receptors were taken from a male donor with ankylosing spondylitis or in good health (not recorded which).

V is TRBV6-1 and J is TRBJ2-7; 7 nucleotides line up with TRBD1. Germline V gene sequence: CDR1 MNHNS, CDR2 SASEGT. This CDR3 spans 15 amino acids. V lost 8 bases to trimming and J lost 2 bases; unmatched junction nucleotides: 12. CDR3 sequence: CASGIGQAPTYEQYF. The CDR3 DNA sequence: TGTGCCAGCGGGATCGGACAGGCCCCGACCTACGAGCAGTACTTC.

In its sample, this clonotype was seen a few times. The chain uses TRBV10-1 and TRBJ1-1; D is undetermined. Trimming pared 3 bases from V and 3 bases from J, leaving 23 bases between. This CDR3 contains 18 residues. From germline, CDR1 is WNHNN and CDR2 SYGVQD (reference sequence). The CDR3 protein is CASSDGRVGLDLDTEAFF. CDR3 sequence (DNA): TGCGCCAGCAGTGATGGGCGAGTAGGACTCGACTTGGACACTGAAGCTTTCTTT.

V and J are TRBV27 and TRBJ1-2, with 7 positions matching TRBD1. This CDR3 spans 15 amino acids. After removal of 6 bases from V and 5 bases from J, the junction contained 12 bases not matched to a gene. Germline V gives CDR1 MNHEY, CDR2 SMNVEV (reference sequence). CDR3: CASSLTGPLSYGYTF. CDR3 nucleotide sequence: TGTGCCAGCAGCCTGACAGGGCCGCTCTCGTATGGCTACACCTTC.

This clonotype was seen many times. The rearrangement uses TRBV4-1 and TRBJ2-7; D may be TRBD1 (6 bases). Germline CDR1 reads MGHRA; CDR2 reads YSYEKL. This CDR3 region has 15 residues. The germline V and J ends were trimmed by 0 bases and 0 bases, with 9 bases remaining between them. The chain's CDR3 is CASSQETGDSYEQYF. CDR3 bases: TGCGCCAGCAGCCAAGAGACAGGTGACTCCTACGAGCAGTACTTC.

This sequence joins TRBV5-6 and TRBJ2-2; D tentatively reads TRBD1 or TRBD2 (5 bases each). With 0 bases removed from V and 6 bases from J, the gap between germline ends came to 6 bases. The CDR3 length is 13 residues. Germline CDR1 and CDR2: SGHDT and YYEEEE. CDR3 loop: CASSLVGAGELFF. CDR3 nucleotide sequence: TGTGCCAGCAGCTTGGTGGGGGCCGGGGAGCTGTTTTTT.

This chain joins TRBV9 and TRBJ2-7; no reliable D call. Germline CDR1 and CDR2: SGDLS and YYNGEE. Trimming removed 0 bases at V and 6 bases at J, with 13 bases between. The CDR3 runs 14 residues. CDR3 coding DNA: TGTGCCAGCAGCGTAGGGGCAGGCGCGCCCGAGCAGTACTTC. Translation gives CASSVGAGAPEQYF.

This chain uses TRBV12-3 or TRBV12-4 with TRBJ2-3, with D tentatively TRBD1 (6 bases). Trimming removed 1 base at V and 2 bases at J, with 10 bases between. CDR3 length: 15 amino acids. The CDR3 coding sequence is TGTGCCAGCAGTTTAGGTACAGGGCCCACAGATACGCAGTATTTT. Protein: CASSLGTGPTDTQYF.

This clonotype was seen only a few times. The chain has TRBV12-3 or TRBV12-4 and TRBJ1-2; possibly TRBD1 for D (6 bases). The CDR3 runs 12 residues. V dropped 4 bases and J dropped 8 bases, with 11 bases sitting between them. The CDR3 loop is CASSSGTFGYTF. The CDR3 DNA reads as TGTGCCAGCAGTTCCGGGACATTCGGCTACACCTTC.

The J gene is TRBJ2-7, the V gene TRBV19; D uncertain. With 5 bases removed from V and 5 bases from J, the gap between germline ends came to 22 bases. The CDR3 has 16 amino acids. The germline V gene encodes CDR1 LNHDA and CDR2 SQIVND (reference sequence). The CDR3 region is CASSYPSPRTPHEQYF. For the CDR3, the DNA is TGTGCCAGTAGTTACCCCTCTCCGCGGACCCCCCACGAGCAGTACTTC.

The chain recombines TRBV6-1 with TRBJ2-1; possible D gene TRBD2, 5 bases. V lost 10 bases, J lost 9 bases, and 25 bases lay in between. The CDR3 is 15 amino acids. The germline V gene has CDR1 MNHNS and CDR2 SASEGT. CDR3 amino acids: CATRPTGLLKSEQFF. For the CDR3, the DNA is TGTGCCACCAGACCCACCGGACTCCTGAAAAGTGAGCAGTTCTTC.

This clonotype was detected once. This chain uses TRBV6-2 or TRBV6-3 with TRBJ2-1; tentative D call: TRBD2 (5 bases). The CDR3 runs to 15 residues. Germline CDR1 is MNHEY and CDR2 is SVGEGT. V was clipped by 10 bases and J by 7 bases, with 23 bases between them. The CDR3 nucleotides are TGTGCCACCAATTCAAAGGAGACCCGGGAAAATGAGCAGTTCTTC. This codes for CATNSKETRENEQFF.

This clonotype was recorded a few times. The rearrangement uses TRBV5-6 and TRBJ2-1, with 8 bases that match TRBD1. CDR1 is SGHDT, CDR2 YYEEEE, per germline. Losses at the gene ends were 4 bases for V and 2 bases for J; bases not matched to a gene: 8. The CDR3 totals 16 residues. The CDR3 is CASSPLTGATYNEQFF. CDR3 nucleotide sequence: TGTGCCAGCAGCCCGTTGACAGGGGCAACCTACAATGAGCAGTTCTTC.

The chain employs TRBV10-3 and TRBJ2-7; D remains unclear. The CDR3 contains 14 residues. In germline, CDR1 is ENHRY, CDR2 SYGVKD. V was shortened by 3 bases and J by 2 bases, with 11 bases between the two germline ends. The CDR3 sequence is CAISEVELTYEQYF. CDR3 bases: TGTGCCATCAGTGAAGTCGAGCTGACCTACGAGCAGTACTTC.